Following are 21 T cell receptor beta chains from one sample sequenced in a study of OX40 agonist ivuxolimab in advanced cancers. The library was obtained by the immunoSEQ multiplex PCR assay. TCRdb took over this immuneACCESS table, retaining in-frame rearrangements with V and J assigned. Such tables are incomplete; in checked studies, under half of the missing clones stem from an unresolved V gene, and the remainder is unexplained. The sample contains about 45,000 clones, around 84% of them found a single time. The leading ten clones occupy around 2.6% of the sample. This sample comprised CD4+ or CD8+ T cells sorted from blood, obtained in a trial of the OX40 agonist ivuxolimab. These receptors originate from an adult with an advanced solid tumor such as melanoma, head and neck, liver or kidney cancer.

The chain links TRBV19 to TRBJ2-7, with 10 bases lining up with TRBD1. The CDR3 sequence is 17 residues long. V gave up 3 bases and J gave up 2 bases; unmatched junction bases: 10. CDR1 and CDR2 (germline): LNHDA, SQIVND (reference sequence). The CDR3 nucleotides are TGTGCCAGTAGTATGAGGGGTCCGGGACAGGGGACCTACGAGCAGTACTTC. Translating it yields CASSMRGPGQGTYEQYF.

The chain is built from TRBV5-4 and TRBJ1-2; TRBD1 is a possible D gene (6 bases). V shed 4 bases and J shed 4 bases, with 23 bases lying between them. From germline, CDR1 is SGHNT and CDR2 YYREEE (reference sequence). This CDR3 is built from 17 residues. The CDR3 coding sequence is TGTGCCAGCAGCCCCCCAACCGGGGGCGGATCCTTCTATGGCTACACCTTC. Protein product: CASSPPTGGGSFYGYTF.

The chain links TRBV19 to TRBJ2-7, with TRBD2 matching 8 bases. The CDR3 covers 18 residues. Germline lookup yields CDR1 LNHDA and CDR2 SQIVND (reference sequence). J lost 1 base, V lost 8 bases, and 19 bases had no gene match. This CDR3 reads CASSAVAGPRQRSYEQYF. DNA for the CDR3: TGTGCCAGTTCGGCGGTAGCGGGACCTAGACAGAGGTCCTACGAGCAGTACTTC.

CDR3 sequence (DNA): TGCGCCAGCAGCTTCAGGGGGCAAGAGACCCAGTACTTC. This codes for CASSFRGQETQYF. The V gene is TRBV5-1, the J gene TRBJ2-5, with TRBD1 matching 7 bases. CDR1 is SGHRS, CDR2 YFSETQ, per germline. The CDR3 runs 13 residues. With V trimmed by 2 bases and J by 2 bases, 0 bases remained unmatched. Drawing the rest from reference TRBV5-1 and TRBJ2-5, the complete variable domain is KAGVTQTPRYLIKTRGQQVTLSCSPISGHRSVSWYQQTPGQGLQFLFEYFSETQRNKGNFPGRFSGRQFSNSRSEMNVSTLELGDSALYLCASSFRGQETQYFGPGTRLLVL.

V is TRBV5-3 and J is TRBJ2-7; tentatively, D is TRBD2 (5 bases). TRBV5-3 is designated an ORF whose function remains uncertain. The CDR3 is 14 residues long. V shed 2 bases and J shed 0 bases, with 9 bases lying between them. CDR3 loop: CARSFVAPSYEQYF. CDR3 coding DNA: TGTGCCAGAAGCTTCGTAGCGCCCTCCTACGAGCAGTACTTC.

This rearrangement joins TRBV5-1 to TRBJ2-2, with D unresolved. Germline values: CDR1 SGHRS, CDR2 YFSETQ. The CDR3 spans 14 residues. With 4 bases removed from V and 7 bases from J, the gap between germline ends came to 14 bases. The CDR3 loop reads CASSVDRLGGELFF. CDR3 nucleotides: TGCGCCAGCAGCGTGGACCGGTTGGGCGGGGAGCTGTTTTTT.

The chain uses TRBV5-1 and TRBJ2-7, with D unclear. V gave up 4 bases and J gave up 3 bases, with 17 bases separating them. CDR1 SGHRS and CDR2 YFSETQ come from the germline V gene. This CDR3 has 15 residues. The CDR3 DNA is TGCGCCAGCAGCCCGGAAGGCAGCTCTCACTACGAGCAGTACTTC. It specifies CASSPEGSSHYEQYF.

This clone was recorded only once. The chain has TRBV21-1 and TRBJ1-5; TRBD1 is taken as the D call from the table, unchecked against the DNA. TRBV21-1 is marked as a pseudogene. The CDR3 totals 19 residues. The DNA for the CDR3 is TGTGCCAGCAGCTCCAAGCGCCGGGACAGATCTCATAGCAATCAGCCCCAGCATTTT. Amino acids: CASSSKRRDRSHSNQPQHF.

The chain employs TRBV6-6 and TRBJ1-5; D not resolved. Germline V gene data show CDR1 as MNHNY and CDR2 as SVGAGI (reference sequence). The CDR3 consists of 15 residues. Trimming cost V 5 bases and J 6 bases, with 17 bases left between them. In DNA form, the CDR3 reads TGTGCCAGCAGTCGGCGGGATCCAGGAATTCAGCCCCAGCATTTT. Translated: CASSRRDPGIQPQHF.

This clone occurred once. CDR3 nucleotides: TGTGCCAGCAGCTCAGACAGTGGTCTTGTCAGAAAACTGTTTTTT. Translated, it gives CASSSDSGLVRKLFF. The rearrangement joins TRBV7-2 to TRBJ1-4, with D possibly TRBD1 on 5 matching bases. The germline CDR1 and CDR2 sequences are SGHTA and FQGNSA. The V gene lost 4 bases and the J gene lost 10 bases, with 19 bases spanning the gap. The CDR3 is 15 residues long. Looking up the rest from reference TRBV7-2 and TRBJ1-4 gives the full variable domain: GAGVSQSPSNKVTEKGKDVELRCDPISGHTALYWYRQSLGQGLEFLIYFQGNSAPDKSGLPSDRFSAERTGGSVSTLTIQRTQQEDSAVYLCASSSDSGLVRKLFFGSGTQLSVL.

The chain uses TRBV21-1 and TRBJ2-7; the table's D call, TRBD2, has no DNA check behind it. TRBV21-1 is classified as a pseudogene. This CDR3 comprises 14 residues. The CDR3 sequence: CASSPFSSGGEQYF. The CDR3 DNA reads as TGTGCCAGCAGCCCCTTCTCTAGCGGGGGGGAGCAGTACTTC.

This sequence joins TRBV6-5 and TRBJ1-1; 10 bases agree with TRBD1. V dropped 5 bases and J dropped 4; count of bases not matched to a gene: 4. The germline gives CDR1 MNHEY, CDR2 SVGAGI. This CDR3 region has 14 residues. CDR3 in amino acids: CASSRQGASTEAFF. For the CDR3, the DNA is TGTGCCAGCAGTCGACAGGGGGCTAGCACTGAAGCTTTCTTT.

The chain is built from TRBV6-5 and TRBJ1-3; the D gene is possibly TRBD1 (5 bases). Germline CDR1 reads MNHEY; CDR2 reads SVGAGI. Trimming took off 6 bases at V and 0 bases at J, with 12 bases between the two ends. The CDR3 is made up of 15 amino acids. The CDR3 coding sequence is TGTGCCAGCAGCCGCCGGGGCCACTCTGGAAACACCATATATTTT. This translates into CASSRRGHSGNTIYF.

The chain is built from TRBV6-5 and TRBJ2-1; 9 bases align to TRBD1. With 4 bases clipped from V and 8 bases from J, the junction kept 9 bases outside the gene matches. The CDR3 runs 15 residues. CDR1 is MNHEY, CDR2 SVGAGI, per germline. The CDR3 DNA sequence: TGTGCCAGCAGTTCCCCGGACAGGGGTTTCGATGAGCAGTTCTTC. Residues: CASSSPDRGFDEQFF.

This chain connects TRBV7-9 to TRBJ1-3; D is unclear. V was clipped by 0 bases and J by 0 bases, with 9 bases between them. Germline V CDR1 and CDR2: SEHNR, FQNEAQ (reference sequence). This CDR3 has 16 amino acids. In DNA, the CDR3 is TGTGCCAGCAGCTTAGCGATTTCAATCTCTGGAAACACCATATATTTT. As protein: CASSLAISISGNTIYF. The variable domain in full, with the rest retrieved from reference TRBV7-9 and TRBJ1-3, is DTGVSQNPRHKITKRGQNVTFRCDPISEHNRLYWYRQTLGQGPEFLTYFQNEAQLEKSRLLSDRFSAERPKGSFSTLEIQRTEQGDSAMYLCASSLAISISGNTIYFGEGSWLTVV.

The CDR3 protein is CASEEPTGGYNEQFF. CDR3 coding DNA: TGTGCCAGCGAGGAACCGACAGGGGGTTACAATGAGCAGTTCTTC. The chain uses TRBV9 and TRBJ2-1; 9 nucleotides agree with TRBD1. CDR1 is SGDLS and CDR2 is YYNGEE in the germline V gene. The length of the CDR3 is 15 residues. V was pared by 7 bases and J by 4 bases, with 9 bases of the junction left unmatched.

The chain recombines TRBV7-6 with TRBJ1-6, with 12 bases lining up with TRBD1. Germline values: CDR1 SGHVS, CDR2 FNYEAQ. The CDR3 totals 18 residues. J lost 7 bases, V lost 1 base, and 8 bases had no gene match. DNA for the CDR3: TGTGCCAGCAGCTTAGGCAGGGACAGGGGGCCGAGGAATTCACCCCTCCACTTT. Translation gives CASSLGRDRGPRNSPLHF.

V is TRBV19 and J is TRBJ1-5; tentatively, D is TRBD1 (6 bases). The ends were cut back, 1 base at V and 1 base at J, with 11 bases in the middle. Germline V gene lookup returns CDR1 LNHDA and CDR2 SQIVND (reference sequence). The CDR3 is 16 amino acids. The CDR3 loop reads CASSIVGQPSNQPQHF. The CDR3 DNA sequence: TGTGCCAGTAGTATAGTTGGACAGCCGAGCAATCAGCCCCAGCATTTT.

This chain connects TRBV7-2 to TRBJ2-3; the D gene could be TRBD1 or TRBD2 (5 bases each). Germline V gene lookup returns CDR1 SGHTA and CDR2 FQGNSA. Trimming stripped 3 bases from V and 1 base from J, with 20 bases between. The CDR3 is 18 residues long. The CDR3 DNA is TGTGCCAGCAGCTTGAGTGAGGGGCCGCCGGGCGGCACAGATACGCAGTATTTT. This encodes CASSLSEGPPGGTDTQYF.

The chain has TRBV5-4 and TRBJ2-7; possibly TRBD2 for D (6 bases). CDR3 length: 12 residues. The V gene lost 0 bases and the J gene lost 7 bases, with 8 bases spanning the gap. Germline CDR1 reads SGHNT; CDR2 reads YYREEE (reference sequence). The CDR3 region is CASSLVGGEQYF. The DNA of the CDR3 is TGTGCCAGCAGCTTGGTCGGGGGAGAGCAGTACTTC.

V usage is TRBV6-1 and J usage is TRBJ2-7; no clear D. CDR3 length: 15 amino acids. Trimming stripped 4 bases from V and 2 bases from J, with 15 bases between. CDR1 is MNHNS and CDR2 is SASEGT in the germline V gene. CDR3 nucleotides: TGTGCCAGCAGTGTCCCAGTAACCCAGGCCTACGAGCAGTACTTC. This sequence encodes CASSVPVTQAYEQYF.